This T cell receptor (beta chain) was found in a study of blood T cell repertoires in COVID-19 (TCRdb year 2020). Background on the whole study: Collaborator samples came from the United States, Italy and Spain and covered acute and convalescent phases of COVID-19. The material from the prospective study consisted of cDNA or gDNA derived from T cells, B-cell-depleted T cells, or PBMCs. Subjects who had been exposed to COVID-19, were actively infected with it, or had recovered from it provided the deeply sampled blood TCRbeta repertoires that made up the dataset. A freely available public database, intended as a resource for researchers studying the immune response to SARS-CoV-2, is where the repertoires were released. The samples were drawn from two sources: the first 160 participants of the ongoing ImmuneRACE study, and about 1,300 subjects contributed by 6 global collaborators. A de-identified subject ID, COVID-19 status, age in years and sex were almost always included in the sample metadata. Where available, HLA class I and class II types were obtained from metadata supplied by the sample provider rather than from assay-based typing. Findings and caveats that apply to the study as a whole: The quantity of clinical and demographic metadata differed by source and by participant and was supplied without curation.

Concerning this clone: Its antigen is currently not known. There are no base qualities to consult, and no much larger clone falls within one base.

In the prospective study, participants were about 18 to 95 years old, resided in around 25 geographic areas of the United States, and were enrolled through a virtual design. In the prospective study, cohorts were assigned on the basis of participant-reported clinical history obtained from a screening survey and a study questionnaire. Recovered participants in ImmuneRACE Cohort 3 were defined as having two consecutive negative NP/OP PCR tests, clearance from a healthcare professional, or resolution of symptoms. In the prospective study, whole blood, serum and a nasopharyngeal or oropharyngeal swab were collected from each participant by mobile phlebotomists. Over a roughly two-month period, participants in the prospective study had the option of providing additional blood draws and questionnaires. Before DNA extraction, blood samples from the prospective study were shipped at room temperature or frozen.

The immunoSEQ Assay, a bias-controlled multiplex PCR, was used to amplify TCRbeta CDR3 regions from genomic DNA. The original pipeline was this. Within the assay, amplification of reference gene primers was used to estimate how many nucleated cells each sample contained. To quantify the absolute abundance of each unique TCRbeta CDR3 rearrangement, sequence reads were collapsed and filtered. For each sample, productive Simpson clonality was calculated by taking the square root of Simpson's diversity index across productive rearrangements. As stored in TCRdb, this immuneACCESS dataset retains in-frame rearrangements with V and J assigned. A fraction of the clones does not appear; measured against another copy, unresolved V genes explain less than half of the discrepancy, and the remainder lacks a known reason. The DNA gave D and trimming, while V, J and clone size come from that table. The sample records hundreds of thousands of clones, 82% of which are singletons. Clones ranked in the top ten supply about 3.3% of the sample.

Sequencing was done on a sample of PBMCs or T cells enriched from blood (not recorded which). This sequence originates from a woman aged 60-75 years who had recovered from COVID-19.

The CDR3 region: CASSLQGAGQPQHF. The sequenced DNA is TGTGCCAGCAGCTTACAGGGGGCGGGTCAGCCCCAGCATTTT. The chain links TRBV5-4 with TRBJ1-5; the central 9 bases match TRBD1. Unmatched junction bases come to 3, with V trimmed by 2 bases and J by 6 bases. CDR1 and CDR2 (SGHNT, YYREEE) derive from the germline V gene (reference sequence). Taken from cysteine to phenylalanine, the CDR3 has 14 residues. Only the CDR3 DNA stays, 42 bases, in frame from base 1.